This T cell receptor beta chain was captured in a study of T-cell reconstitution after alpha-beta-depleted transplantation in children. Study-wide points: Reports say that about two months after transplant, the alpha-beta T cells came out of several hundred graft clones that had expanded.

This CDR3 is 15 amino acids long. Germline V gene lookup returns CDR1 SGHTA and CDR2 FQGNSA. The V gene lost 4 bases and the J gene lost 1 base, with 14 bases spanning the gap. Comments on this clonotype: The target antigen is unknown.

Unique molecular identifiers were incorporated when the TCRbeta library was constructed. TCRdb reanalysed the PCR reads using MiXCR and keeps one entry per CDR3 protein. The sample has a few hundred thousand distinct CDR3 sequences, more than 20% seen once. The chain has TRBV7-2 and TRBJ2-7, with a possible D match to TRBD2 (6 bases). Specimen: PBMCs, mostly from graft donor cells, collected 360 days after TCRalphabeta/CD19-depleted stem cell transplant. The clonotype was recovered from a female patient aged 2-9 years who had a stem cell transplant for congenital amegakaryocytic thrombocytopenia, so the T cells may come from the graft donor. This CDR3 reads CASSSAGTESYEQYF. The CDR3 DNA is TGTGCCAGCAGCTCGGCCGGGACTGAATCCTACGAGCAGTACTTC.